The 20 T cell receptor beta chains presented below share a single source sample, sequenced in a study of OX40 agonist ivuxolimab in advanced cancers. Here immunoSEQ multiplex PCR was the method, and the copy in TCRdb shows in-frame clones only, minus some. The sample comprises approximately 49,000 clones, 80% to 90% of which are singletons, and around 10% rests with the top ten. This specimen consisted of CD4+ or CD8+ T cells sorted from blood, obtained in a trial of the OX40 agonist ivuxolimab. The source of these receptors is an adult with an advanced solid tumor such as melanoma, head and neck, liver or kidney cancer.

The rearrangement uses TRBV5-1 and TRBJ2-1, with D possibly matching TRBD2 (5 bases). Germline CDR1 is SGHRS and CDR2 is YFSETQ. V gave up 4 bases and J gave up 6 bases, with 14 bases separating them. This CDR3 has 14 amino acids. CDR3: CASSPRAEVNEQFF. The DNA of the CDR3 is TGCGCCAGCAGCCCCCGAGCGGAGGTCAATGAGCAGTTCTTC.

The gene calls are TRBV28 and TRBJ2-3, with TRBD1 identical over 9 bases. The CDR3 is 15 amino acids. Germline values: CDR1 MDHEN, CDR2 SYDVKM. Germline trimming cut 5 bases from V and 7 bases from J; bases unmatched to any gene: 10. CDR3 region: CASSQGQGRQNTQYF. The CDR3 DNA reads TGTGCCAGCAGTCAAGGACAGGGGCGGCAGAATACGCAGTATTTT.

This clone was seen just once. The CDR3 DNA reads TGTGCCAGCAGCTTGGGCAGGAACACCGGGGAGCTGTTTTTT. This gives the protein CASSLGRNTGELFF. The rearrangement links TRBV5-6 to TRBJ2-2, with D unclear. The CDR3 spans 14 residues. Germline V gene lookup returns CDR1 SGHDT and CDR2 YYEEEE. Between the trimmed V and J ends, which lost 0 bases and 1 base, there was a span of 4 bases.

This clone appeared once. The rearrangement joins TRBV28 to TRBJ2-3; 10 bases align to TRBD2. With V trimmed by 8 bases and J by 2 bases, 10 bases remained unmatched. CDR1 and CDR2 (germline): MDHEN, SYDVKM. This CDR3 is 16 amino acids long. The CDR3 DNA reads as TGTGCCAGCCGGGGGGCTAGCGGGAGAGCCACAGATACGCAGTATTTT. Amino acids: CASRGASGRATDTQYF.

This rearrangement joins TRBV28 to TRBJ2-7; D is uncertain. The CDR3 covers 13 residues. Trimming stripped 7 bases from V and 2 bases from J, with 12 bases between. CDR1 is MDHEN, CDR2 SYDVKM, per germline. The CDR3 sequence: CASTWTGTYEQYF. CDR3 sequence (DNA): TGTGCCAGCACCTGGACGGGCACCTACGAGCAGTACTTC.

V is TRBV11-2 and J is TRBJ1-5, with 10 bases lining up with TRBD1. Germline assignment: CDR1 SGHAT and CDR2 FQNNGV. This CDR3 has 15 amino acids. J was trimmed by 2 bases and V by 6 bases; bases with no gene match: 4. The chain's CDR3 is CASSPGTGGNQPQHF. Here the CDR3 DNA reads TGTGCCAGCAGTCCCGGGACAGGGGGCAATCAGCCCCAGCATTTT.

The rearrangement uses TRBV5-1 and TRBJ2-7; TRBD2 agrees at 7 bases. There are 14 residues in the CDR3. The germline V gene encodes CDR1 SGHRS and CDR2 YFSETQ. The junction had 8 bases not matched to a gene; V was cut back by 3 bases and J by 5 bases. Written as DNA, the CDR3 is TGCGCCAGCAGCTCTGTCGGGGGGATCGACGAGCAGTACTTC. This sequence encodes CASSSVGGIDEQYF.

On this clone itself: A junction boundary mismatches the germline segment, possibly from a read error. The chain couples TRBV30 to TRBJ2-3; possible D gene TRBD2, 6 bases. The CDR3 totals 16 residues. Germline CDR1 GTSNPN, CDR2 SVGIG (reference sequence). The CDR3 sequence: CAWSPPLARSTDAQYF. In DNA form, the CDR3 reads TGTGCCTGGAGTCCCCCCCTAGCGCGGAGCACAGATGCGCAGTATTTT.

The chain combines TRBV6-5 with TRBJ2-6; a possible D gene is TRBD1 (5 bases). Germline V gene sequence: CDR1 MNHEY, CDR2 SVGAGI. The ends were cut back, 2 bases at V and 0 bases at J, with 5 bases in the middle. This CDR3 comprises 15 residues. The CDR3 nucleotides read TGTGCCAGCAGTTACGACAGCTCTGGGGCCAACGTCCTGACTTTC. It is translated as CASSYDSSGANVLTF.

The chain is built from TRBV6-6 and TRBJ1-5, with D uncertain. Trimming took off 0 bases at V and 11 bases at J, with 11 bases between the two ends. There are 13 residues in the CDR3. Germline values: CDR1 MNHNY, CDR2 SVGAGI (reference sequence). CDR3 residues: CASSYSPDGAQHF. Written as DNA, the CDR3 is TGTGCCAGCAGTTACTCTCCGGACGGGGCCCAGCATTTT.

V gene TRBV27 combines with J gene TRBJ2-7; 12 nucleotides match TRBD1. Germline loops: CDR1 MNHEY, CDR2 SMNVEV (reference sequence). The CDR3 runs to 15 residues. Trimming removed 5 bases from V and 5 bases from J; junction bases left unmatched: 7. The CDR3 coding sequence is TGTGCCAGCAGTCCACCCGGGACAGGGGGCGACGAGCAGTACTTC. This encodes CASSPPGTGGDEQYF.

A word on this clone: Other DNA sequences in the sample encode the same CDR3. The chain joins TRBV28 to TRBJ2-7; TRBD1 aligns across 7 bases. Losses at the gene ends were 4 bases for V and 2 bases for J; bases not matched to a gene: 5. From germline, CDR1 is MDHEN and CDR2 SYDVKM. This CDR3 is 14 amino acids long. The CDR3 DNA is TGTGCCAGCAGTTCCGGGACAGCAACCTACGAGCAGTACTTC. Its translation is CASSSGTATYEQYF. Using reference TRBV28 and TRBJ2-7 for the parts outside the CDR3, the full variable domain is DVKVTQSSRYLVKRTGEKVFLECVQDMDHENMFWYRQDPGLGLRLIYFSYDVKMKEKGDIPEGYSVSREKKERFSLILESASTNQTSMYLCASSSGTATYEQYFGPGTRLTVT.

The chain employs TRBV4-1 and TRBJ2-3; TRBD2 matches 7 bases. Germline loops: CDR1 MGHRA, CDR2 YSYEKL. CDR3 length: 16 amino acids. The J segment lost 2 bases and the V segment lost 1 base, leaving 6 bases of the junction unmatched. CDR3 amino acids: CASSQGPSGFTDTQYF. For the CDR3, the DNA is TGCGCCAGCAGCCAAGGTCCTAGCGGTTTCACAGATACGCAGTATTTT.

This chain joins TRBV7-3 and TRBJ2-2; 9 positions match TRBD2. Per germline, CDR1 SGHTA and CDR2 FQGTGA. Unmatched junction bases numbered 8, after V lost 5 bases and J lost 4 bases. This CDR3 region has 16 residues. The CDR3 region has the DNA TGTGCCAGCAGCCGCGCGGGAGGGCCGGGCACCGGGGAGCTGTTTTTT. It codes for CASSRAGGPGTGELFF.

The chain joins TRBV11-2 to TRBJ2-5; 7 bases align to TRBD1. The J call may be faulty, since TRBJ2-7 better matches the DNA end. Germline lookup yields CDR1 SGHAT and CDR2 FQNNGV. The CDR3 runs 15 residues. As DNA, the CDR3 is TGTGCCAGCAGCTTAGAGGCCAGGGGGTTTCACGAGCAGTACTTC. Translation gives CASSLEARGFHEQYF.

The rearrangement links TRBV11-2 to TRBJ2-3; tentative D call: TRBD2 (6 bases). Germline lookup yields CDR1 SGHAT and CDR2 FQNNGV. The germline V and J ends were trimmed by 4 bases and 1 base, with 15 bases remaining between them. The CDR3 is made up of 16 amino acids. CDR3 DNA: TGTGCCAGCAGCTCTCGGGGTAGCGGCGGCACAGATACGCAGTATTTT. Its protein is CASSSRGSGGTDTQYF.

This chain joins TRBV30 and TRBJ2-1; 11 bases match TRBD2. CDR3 length: 16 amino acids. Germline-derived CDR1 and CDR2 are GTSNPN and SVGIG (reference sequence). Trimming at V came to 3 bases and at J to 3 bases, leaving 7 bases not matched to a gene. CDR3 residues: CAWSRPGTSGYNEQFF. The CDR3 DNA follows: TGTGCCTGGAGCAGACCCGGGACTAGCGGCTACAATGAGCAGTTCTTC.

This clone has a single count. The V call is TRBV28, the J call TRBJ2-5; 9 bases map to TRBD1. J lost 4 bases, V lost 7 bases, and 7 bases had no gene match. The CDR3 runs to 14 residues. CDR1 and CDR2 (germline): MDHEN, SYDVKM. DNA for the CDR3: TGTGCCAGCACGCCGACAGGGGGGGGAGAGACCCAGTACTTC. It specifies CASTPTGGGETQYF.

As concerns this clone: Other DNA sequences in the same sample also yield this CDR3. The V gene is TRBV28, the J gene TRBJ2-5; 10 bases fit TRBD2. This CDR3 is 15 amino acids long. With V trimmed by 5 bases and J by 3 bases, 6 bases remained unmatched. Per germline, CDR1 MDHEN and CDR2 SYDVKM. CDR3 bases: TGTGCCAGCAGTGCGAGGGGGACTAGCGAAGAGACCCAGTACTTC. As protein: CASSARGTSEETQYF.

V usage is TRBV14 and J usage is TRBJ2-5; tentative D call: TRBD1 (6 bases). Trimming left V 2 bases short and J 1 base short, with 11 bases between. The CDR3 has 15 residues. Germline V CDR1 and CDR2: SGHDN, FVKESK. The CDR3 protein is CASSQRGTSQETQYF. DNA for the CDR3: TGTGCCAGCAGCCAACGTGGGACATCCCAAGAGACCCAGTACTTC.